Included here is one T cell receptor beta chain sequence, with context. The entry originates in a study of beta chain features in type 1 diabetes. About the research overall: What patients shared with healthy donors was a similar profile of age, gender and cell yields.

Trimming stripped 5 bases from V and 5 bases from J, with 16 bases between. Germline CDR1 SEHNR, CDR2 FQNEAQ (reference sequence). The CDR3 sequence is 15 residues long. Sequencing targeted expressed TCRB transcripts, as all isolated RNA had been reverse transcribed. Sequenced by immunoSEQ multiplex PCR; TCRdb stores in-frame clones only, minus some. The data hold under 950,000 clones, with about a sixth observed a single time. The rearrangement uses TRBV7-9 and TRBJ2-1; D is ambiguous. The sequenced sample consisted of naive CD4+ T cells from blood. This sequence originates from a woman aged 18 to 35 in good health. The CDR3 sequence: CASSPSLGLDNEQFF. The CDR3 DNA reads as TGTGCCAGCAGCCCTTCCCTGGGCCTGGACAATGAGCAGTTCTTC.